Following are 10 T cell receptor beta chains from one sample sequenced in a study of blood T cell repertoires in COVID-19. TCRdb's copy holds only in-frame clones and misses some; the assay was immunoSEQ multiplex PCR. The table records around 180,000 clones, roughly four fifths of them present only once. Sequenced material: peripheral blood. Every receptor here comes from a woman aged 25 to 45 with acute or convalescent COVID-19.

This chain connects TRBV18 to TRBJ1-3; 8 bases are a match to TRBD1. J gave up 1 base and V 1 base, and 6 bases lay outside the gene matches. CDR1 and CDR2 from the germline V gene are KGHSH and LQKENI. The CDR3 extends over 17 amino acids. As DNA, the CDR3 is TGTGCCAGCTCACCACTGGGACAGGAGTCTTCTGGAAACACCATATATTTT. This gives the protein CASSPLGQESSGNTIYF.

The chain recombines TRBV7-9 with TRBJ1-3; D is possibly TRBD1 (5 bases). The germline V and J ends were trimmed by 5 bases and 0 bases, with 17 bases remaining between them. Per germline, CDR1 SEHNR and CDR2 FQNEAQ (reference sequence). The CDR3 totals 17 residues. CDR3 in DNA: TGTGCCAGCAGCCACAGCCACGACAGTGGCTCTGGAAACACCATATATTTT. This encodes CASSHSHDSGSGNTIYF.

CDR3: CATSVPGRGTYNEQFF. The DNA for the CDR3 is TGTGCCACCAGTGTCCCAGGGCGAGGCACCTACAATGAGCAGTTCTTC. The rearrangement links TRBV24-1 to TRBJ2-1, with a weak D call TRBD1 (5 bases). Trimming shortened V by 5 bases and J by 2 bases, and 15 bases separated the two germline ends. The germline CDR1 and CDR2 sequences are KGHDR and SFDVKD. The CDR3 length is 16 residues.

The chain joins TRBV6-5 to TRBJ2-2; weak D call: TRBD1 (5 bases). Germline CDR1 MNHEY, CDR2 SVGAGI. Trimming left V 0 bases short and J 6 bases short, with 14 bases between. This CDR3 is 16 amino acids long. CDR3 sequence reads: CASSYSFRARAGELFF. CDR3 coding DNA: TGTGCCAGCAGTTACTCGTTTCGCGCCAGGGCCGGGGAGCTGTTTTTT.

The V gene is TRBV20-1, the J gene TRBJ1-5; D is ambiguous. V was cut by 3 bases and J by 7 bases, with 19 bases left in between. This CDR3 has 15 amino acids. Germline V lookup: CDR1 DFQATT, CDR2 SNEGSKA (reference sequence). In DNA form, the CDR3 reads TGCAGTGCTAGTCAGCTCCAGGATCGAAGGCAGCCCCAGCATTTT. Protein product: CSASQLQDRRQPQHF.

The J gene is TRBJ1-2, the V gene TRBV29-1; 12 bases align to TRBD1. Per germline, CDR1 SQVTM and CDR2 ANQGSEA. V gave up 8 bases and J gave up 8 bases; unmatched junction bases: 6. The CDR3 loop spans 12 amino acids. CDR3 protein: CSTGDRGQGYTF. The CDR3 coding sequence is TGCAGCACAGGGGACAGGGGGCAAGGCTACACCTTC.

The chain combines TRBV28 with TRBJ1-5, with unresolved D. V lost 5 bases and J lost 3, with 11 bases in between. The CDR3 totals 14 residues. The germline CDR1 and CDR2 sequences are MDHEN and SYDVKM. The CDR3: CASSRDGNNQPQHF. DNA of the CDR3: TGTGCCAGCAGTCGGGATGGGAACAATCAGCCCCAGCATTTT.

The chain links TRBV10-3 to TRBJ2-4; D remains unclear. Germline CDR1 is ENHRY and CDR2 is SYGVKD. Trimming removed 0 bases at V and 0 bases at J, with 3 bases between. The CDR3 length is 14 residues. For the CDR3, the DNA is TGTGCCATCAGTGAGTCTCTAGCCAAAAACATTCAGTACTTC. Residues: CAISESLAKNIQYF.

The CDR3 DNA follows: TGTGCCAGTAAAGTGGCGGGGGCAAGGTCCAATGAGCAGTTCTTC. It encodes CASKVAGARSNEQFF. This chain uses TRBV19 with TRBJ2-1, with a possible D match to TRBD2 (7 bases). The CDR3 consists of 15 residues. V was trimmed by 7 bases and J by 6 bases, leaving 19 bases between them. Germline CDR1 and CDR2: LNHDA and SQIVND (reference sequence). Full variable domain (rest looked up from reference TRBV19 and TRBJ2-1): DGGITQSPKYLFRKEGQNVTLSCEQNLNHDAMYWYRQDPGQGLRLIYYSQIVNDFQKGDIAEGYSVSREKKESFPLTVTSAQKNPTAFYLCASKVAGARSNEQFFGPGTRLTVL.

This clone came up once. V usage is TRBV6-5 and J usage is TRBJ1-3, with unresolved D. The germline V gene encodes CDR1 MNHEY and CDR2 SVGAGI. Trimming pared 4 bases from V and 8 bases from J, leaving 12 bases between. This CDR3 region has 13 residues. The CDR3 nucleotides are TGTGCCAGCAGTTTCGACCTGGGAGACACCATATATTTT. It encodes CASSFDLGDTIYF.